Detailed here is one T cell receptor beta chain. It has no known antigen specificity. Per-base qualities were not stored, and no clone one base away is much larger. This entry comes from a study of T-cell reconstitution after alpha-beta-depleted transplantation in children (dated by TCRdb to about 2016). In the study overall: The study quantitatively tracked T-cell immune reconstitution after TCRalphabeta/CD19-depleted allogeneic hematopoietic cell transplantation in children using TCR repertoire profiling. What the study reported, not specific to this receptor: In some patients, the high TCRbeta diversity seen at day 60 was put down to recipient T cells and intrathymic progenitors that had survived conditioning. Over the following months the frequencies of hyperexpanded clones went down, and after one year T-cell counts and TCRbeta diversity were mostly credited to newly produced T cells. About two months after transplant, the apparently early recovery of alphabetaT-cell counts reportedly depended on just several hundred clones that had expanded rapidly and came from non-depleted graft cells.

To prepare the library, PCR was applied. TCRdb records Illumina HiSeq 2500 as the sequencer. TCR libraries were prepared with molecular barcoding, using unique molecular identifiers to normalize TCRbeta repertoire quantification. TCRdb's own reprocessing of the public reads used fastp at Q25 and MiXCR and kept productive beta chains. CDR3 protein sequences are deduplicated, and each keeps its most common genes and DNA. Recorded for this sample are about 900,000 distinct CDR3 sequences; about 31% of them occurred a single time. 25% to 35% of the sample is in the top ten clones. The treatment or condition label, read with the paper, signifies: allogeneic hematopoietic cell transplantation with graft depleted of TCRalphabeta T cells and CD19 B cells. TCRalphabeta/CD19-depleted allogeneic hematopoietic cell grafts were given to the transplant recipients, all of whom were children. The germline V gene encodes CDR1 SGHRS and CDR2 YFSETQ. The CDR3 numbers 16 residues from cysteine through phenylalanine. Only the CDR3 region is kept as DNA, spanning 48 bases read in frame from base 1. V lost 4 bases and J lost 2 bases, and the count of bases not matched to a germline gene is 8.

The source was PBMCs, mostly from graft donor cells, collected 360 days after TCRalphabeta/CD19-depleted stem cell transplant. The V and J genes are TRBV5-1 and TRBJ1-2, and TRBD1 matches 10 of the central bases. This sequence originates from a boy under three years old who had a stem cell transplant for SCID, so the T cells may come from the graft donor. The base sequence is TGCGCCAGCAGCCTAACCGGACAGGGGGTGAACTATGGCTACACCTTC. The translation is CASSLTGQGVNYGYTF.